What follows are 21 T cell receptor beta chains derived from one specimen sequenced in a study of blood T cell repertoires in COVID-19. Method: immunoSEQ multiplex PCR; TCRdb's copy keeps in-frame clones and lacks some. The sample contains over 75,000 clones, more than 70% of which appear only once. The material sequenced was peripheral blood. The source is an elderly woman with acute or convalescent COVID-19.

The chain carries TRBV28 and TRBJ2-7, with 11 bases lining up with TRBD2. Germline V gene sequence: CDR1 MDHEN, CDR2 SYDVKM. With V trimmed by 6 bases and J by 6 bases, 7 bases remained unmatched. The CDR3 length is 14 residues. The CDR3 sequence: CASRPLAGASEQYF. As DNA, the CDR3 is TGTGCCAGCAGACCACTAGCGGGAGCCAGCGAGCAGTACTTC.

The chain recombines TRBV28 with TRBJ2-1, with 12 bases fitting TRBD2. The V segment lost 3 bases and the J segment 6 bases; nucleotides outside the gene matches: 9. The CDR3 consists of 17 residues. Germline V CDR1 and CDR2: MDHEN, SYDVKM. As DNA, the CDR3 is TGTGCCAGCAGTTTCCCCTTACTAGCGGGAGGAAGCAATGAGCAGTTCTTC. Amino acids: CASSFPLLAGGSNEQFF.

This clone came up once. The V and J genes are TRBV7-3 and TRBJ2-2; 8 bases fit TRBD1. Germline V CDR1 and CDR2: SGHTA, FQGTGA. This CDR3 region has 17 residues. Trimming cost V 3 bases and J 4 bases; bases outside gene matches: 10. For the CDR3, the DNA is TGTGCCAGCAGCTTCCTTACCAGGGGGCCCAGCACCGGGGAGCTGTTTTTT. Its protein is CASSFLTRGPSTGELFF.

The genes are TRBV15 and TRBJ2-7; TRBD1 agrees at 7 bases. The V gene end was trimmed by 0 bases and the J gene end by 3 bases; junction bases not matched to a gene: 11. Per germline, CDR1 LNHNV and CDR2 YYDKDF (reference sequence). The CDR3 length is 17 residues. Written as DNA, the CDR3 is TGTGCCACCAGCAGAGATGCCTCCCGGGACAGAGACTACGAGCAGTACTTC. This codes for CATSRDASRDRDYEQYF.

The rearrangement joins TRBV25-1 to TRBJ1-1; possible D gene TRBD1, 6 bases. The V end was cut by 7 bases, the J end by 4 bases, with 16 bases between. The CDR3 has 14 residues. CDR1 is MGHDK, CDR2 SYGVNS, per germline. This CDR3 is CASTRTDSSTEAFF. The CDR3 bases are TGTGCCAGCACCAGAACGGACAGTAGCACTGAAGCTTTCTTT.

The V call is TRBV2, the J call TRBJ2-3, with unresolved D. Between the trimmed V and J ends, which lost 4 bases and 6 bases, there was a span of 11 bases. The CDR3 contains 13 residues. Germline CDR1 is SNHLY and CDR2 is FYNNEI. In nucleotides, the CDR3 is TGTGCCAGCAGTGGATCTATTTGGGATACGCAGTATTTT. Translation: CASSGSIWDTQYF. Using reference TRBV2 and TRBJ2-3 for the parts outside the CDR3, the full variable domain is EPEVTQTPSHQVTQMGQEVILRCVPISNHLYFYWYRQILGQKVEFLVSFYNNEISEKSEIFDDQFSVERPDGSNFTLKIRSTKLEDSAMYFCASSGSIWDTQYFGPGTRLTVL.

CDR3 DNA: TGCGCCAGCAGCTCAGGGTCTGGGGCCAACGTCCTGACTTTC. Translated, it gives CASSSGSGANVLTF. V gene TRBV5-1 combines with J gene TRBJ2-6, with a possible D match to TRBD1 (5 bases). CDR1 is SGHRS, CDR2 YFSETQ, per germline. This CDR3 has 14 amino acids. V was cut by 3 bases and J by 1 base, with 5 bases left in between.

CDR3: CASSILEGETQYF. In DNA form, the CDR3 reads TGTGCCAGTAGTATATTAGAGGGAGAGACCCAGTACTTC. This chain connects TRBV19 to TRBJ2-5; D is perhaps TRBD2 (5 bases). Germline V gives CDR1 LNHDA, CDR2 SQIVND (reference sequence). This CDR3 spans 13 amino acids. V was trimmed by 2 bases and J by 4 bases, leaving 8 bases between them.

CDR3 protein: CASSLAPGTSCYF. Written as DNA, the CDR3 is TGTGCCAGCAGCTTAGCCCCCGGGACTAGCTGCTATTTT. The chain couples TRBV7-6 to TRBJ2-3; 9 bases line up with TRBD2. The trim removed 0 bases at V and 15 bases at J, leaving 7 bases unmatched. The CDR3 is made up of 13 amino acids. In germline, CDR1 is SGHVS, CDR2 FNYEAQ.

CDR3 bases: TGTGCCAGCAGTGCGACAGGGGTCTCAAGGGGCACTGAAGCTTTCTTT. It specifies CASSATGVSRGTEAFF. The rearrangement uses TRBV28 and TRBJ1-1; 8 bases match TRBD1. V lost 5 bases, J lost 4 bases, and 12 bases stayed unmatched. CDR3 length: 16 residues. Germline CDR1 MDHEN, CDR2 SYDVKM.

This rearrangement joins TRBV5-1 to TRBJ1-4, with D maybe TRBD1 (6 bases). Germline CDR1 and CDR2: SGHRS and YFSETQ. This CDR3 is built from 14 residues. Trimming shortened V by 0 bases and J by 7 bases, and 10 bases separated the two germline ends. The CDR3 nucleotides are TGCGCCAGCAGCTTGGAGGGGGTTGGTGAAAAACTGTTTTTT. This translates into CASSLEGVGEKLFF.

CDR3 protein: CATSPTLRGNQPQHF. The DNA for the CDR3 is TGTGCCACCAGTCCGACGCTCAGGGGTAATCAGCCCCAGCATTTT. The chain joins TRBV15 to TRBJ1-5; tentatively, D is TRBD1 (6 bases). This CDR3 has 15 amino acids. Trimming shortened V by 6 bases and J by 4 bases, and 16 bases separated the two germline ends. Germline CDR1 reads LNHNV; CDR2 reads YYDKDF (reference sequence).

This sequence joins TRBV27 and TRBJ1-2; no firm D call. Trimming removed 7 bases from V and 2 bases from J, with 17 bases in between. In germline, CDR1 is MNHEY, CDR2 SMNVEV (reference sequence). The CDR3 totals 15 residues. The CDR3 bases are TGTGCCAGCACCCCTAAGGGAGGGTGGAACTATGGCTACACCTTC. Residues: CASTPKGGWNYGYTF.

The V call is TRBV18, the J call TRBJ2-7; D is perhaps TRBD2 (5 bases). The V end was cut by 4 bases, the J end by 2 bases, with 12 bases between. CDR3 length: 14 amino acids. Germline V gene data show CDR1 as KGHSH and CDR2 as LQKENI. CDR3 nucleotides: TGTGCCAGCTCACTTGACGGGGTCCCCTACGAGCAGTACTTC. Protein: CASSLDGVPYEQYF. Full variable domain (outside the CDR3, taken from reference TRBV18 and TRBJ2-7): NAGVMQNPRHLVRRRGQEARLRCSPMKGHSHVYWYRQLPEEGLKFMVYLQKENIIDESGMPKERFSAEFPKEGPSILRIQQVVRGDSAAYFCASSLDGVPYEQYFGPGTRLTVT.

There are a few counts of this clone. V usage is TRBV3-1 (or the pseudogene TRBV3-2) and J usage is TRBJ1-2; 7 positions agree with TRBD1. This CDR3 is 13 amino acids long. Germline assignment: CDR1 LGHDT and CDR2 YNNKEL (reference sequence). Trimming took 5 bases from V and 7 from J; bases not matched to a gene: 7. The CDR3 DNA sequence: TGTGCCAGCAGCTCAGGGGGTACTAGTGGCTACACCTTC. It yields the protein CASSSGGTSGYTF.

This clone was counted once. The gene calls are TRBV27 and TRBJ1-2; TRBD1 aligns across 8 bases. From germline, CDR1 is MNHEY and CDR2 SMNVEV (reference sequence). Losses at the gene ends were 2 bases for V and 4 bases for J; bases not matched to a gene: 6. This CDR3 has 15 amino acids. DNA of the CDR3: TGTGCCAGCAGTTTAAGCAGGGACAGGTTCTATGGCTACACCTTC. This encodes CASSLSRDRFYGYTF.

This clone appeared once. The chain couples TRBV28 to TRBJ2-5; TRBD1 aligns across 9 bases. This CDR3 is built from 14 residues. Germline lookup yields CDR1 MDHEN and CDR2 SYDVKM. The V and J ends lost 6 bases and 1 base, in that order; junction bases with no gene match: 3. CDR3 DNA: TGTGCCAGCAGGCTGACAGGGGGCCAAGAGACCCAGTACTTC. The encoded protein is CASRLTGGQETQYF.

The chain couples TRBV7-8 to TRBJ1-6, with 9 nucleotides matching TRBD1. The CDR3 extends over 14 amino acids. J gave up 10 bases and V 4 bases, and 5 bases lay outside the gene matches. Germline CDR1 reads SGHVS; CDR2 reads FQNEAQ. In nucleotides, the CDR3 is TGTGCCAGCAGCTCCACGGACAGGGGATCACCCCTCCACTTT. This translates into CASSSTDRGSPLHF.

This clone has a single count. The chain is built from TRBV19 and TRBJ2-7; weak D call: TRBD2 (5 bases). The V and J ends lost 1 base and 6 bases respectively, with 7 bases between them. CDR1 is LNHDA and CDR2 is SQIVND in the germline V gene (reference sequence). The CDR3 totals 12 residues. CDR3 sequence (DNA): TGTGCCAGTAGTATAGTGGCGGGCGAGCAGTACTTC. Protein product: CASSIVAGEQYF.

The rearrangement links TRBV27 to TRBJ1-5, with 9 bases aligning to TRBD1. The CDR3 is 16 residues long. V was clipped by 1 base and J by 4 bases; unmatched bases: 5. Germline-derived CDR1 and CDR2 are MNHEY and SMNVEV (reference sequence). CDR3 sequence reads: CASSLFAGTGNQPQHF. In nucleotides, the CDR3 is TGTGCCAGCAGTTTATTCGCCGGGACAGGGAATCAGCCCCAGCATTTT.

The chain has TRBV6-6 and TRBJ1-4; possibly TRBD1 for D (5 bases). Germline assignment: CDR1 MNHNY and CDR2 SVGAGI (reference sequence). The CDR3 totals 15 residues. With 6 bases removed from V and 5 bases from J, the gap between germline ends came to 16 bases. CDR3 in amino acids: CASSPTRRGNEKLFF. For the CDR3, the DNA is TGTGCCAGCAGCCCTACTAGGAGGGGAAATGAAAAACTGTTTTTT.